Shown below are 16 T cell receptor beta chains from a single sample sequenced in a study of T cell repertoires in cytomegalovirus infection. No antigens are known for them. TCRdb itself ran the reads through MiXCR, one entry per CDR3 protein. The repertoire holds some 940,000 distinct CDR3 sequences, with under 40% as singletons. The source material was cultured CD8+ T cells from PBMCs, sampled from culture after CMV antigen stimulation. The receptors here all came from a human donor in good health (CMV status not recorded). Some clones in this sample may be carry-over from other donors' samples.

The J gene is TRBJ2-3, the V gene TRBV29-1; no clear D. Germline values: CDR1 SQVTM, CDR2 ANQGSEA. Trimming stripped 5 bases from V and 3 bases from J, with 9 bases between. CDR3 length equals 12 residues. CDR3 in amino acids: CSVPAGTDTQYF. CDR3 DNA sequence: TGCAGCGTTCCGGCCGGGACAGATACGCAGTATTTT.

The chain uses TRBV11-2 and TRBJ1-6; D is unresolved. The length of the CDR3 is 15 residues. The V gene's germline CDR1 is SGHAT and CDR2 FQNNGV. V lost 2 bases and J 1 base, leaving 6 bases between the germline ends. Written as DNA, the CDR3 is TGTGCCAGCAGCTTACGCGAGTCCTATAATTCACCCCTCCACTTT. It specifies CASSLRESYNSPLHF.

This clonotype was counted ten times or more. This sequence joins TRBV6-1 and TRBJ2-6, with 8 positions matching TRBD1. V was pared by 8 bases and J by 0 bases, with 12 bases of the junction left unmatched. The germline CDR1 and CDR2 sequences are MNHNS and SASEGT. This CDR3 region has 18 residues. CDR3 coding DNA: TGTGCCAGCGGCTCTTTGGACAGGGCACCCTCTGGGGCCAACGTCCTGACTTTC. Translated, it gives CASGSLDRAPSGANVLTF.

V is TRBV20-1 and J is TRBJ2-3, with TRBD1 matching over 10 bases. The CDR3 extends over 14 amino acids. V trimming: 5 bases; J trimming: 4 bases; junction bases outside the gene matches: 6. Germline V CDR1 and CDR2: DFQATT, SNEGSKA (reference sequence). Written as DNA, the CDR3 is TGCAGTGCTCCTGGACAGGGGGTTTCAGATACGCAGTATTTT. It codes for CSAPGQGVSDTQYF.

This clonotype was counted at least ten times. The chain employs TRBV7-2 and TRBJ1-2; D is unresolved. There are 13 residues in the CDR3. V shed 3 bases and J shed 8 bases, with 13 bases lying between them. Germline assignment: CDR1 SGHTA and CDR2 FQGNSA. The DNA for the CDR3 is TGTGCCAGCAGCTTTAGGACGGCGGAAGGCTACACCTTC. Protein: CASSFRTAEGYTF.

The chain has TRBV6-1 and TRBJ1-6; the D is unclear. This CDR3 is 13 amino acids long. Germline assignment: CDR1 MNHNS and CDR2 SASEGT. Trimming shortened V by 5 bases and J by 7 bases, and 9 bases separated the two germline ends. The chain's CDR3 is CASSSDLNSPLHF. The CDR3 DNA reads TGTGCCAGCAGTTCAGACCTAAATTCACCCCTCCACTTT.

The chain couples TRBV9 to TRBJ1-2; 9 positions agree with TRBD1. V was clipped by 3 bases and J by 5 bases; unmatched bases: 8. This CDR3 comprises 15 residues. Germline CDR1 SGDLS, CDR2 YYNGEE. The DNA for the CDR3 is TGTGCCAGCAGCGATCCCGGACAGGGGCTATATGGCTACACCTTC. Residues: CASSDPGQGLYGYTF. Full variable domain (rest looked up from reference TRBV9 and TRBJ1-2): DSGVTQTPKHLITATGQRVTLRCSPRSGDLSVYWYQQSLDQGLQFLIQYYNGEERAKGNILERFSAQQFPDLHSELNLSSLELGDSALYFCASSDPGQGLYGYTFGSGTRLTVV.

This clonotype has a handful of counts. V usage is TRBV7-7 and J usage is TRBJ2-7; maybe TRBD2 (6 bases). The CDR3 extends over 13 amino acids. CDR1 SSHAT and CDR2 FNYEAQ come from the germline V gene (reference sequence). The CDR3 here is CASSHLAGYEQYV. The CDR3 region has the DNA TGTGCTAGCAGCCACCTCGCGGGGTACGAGCAGTACGTC.

This clonotype came up a few times. This sequence joins TRBV27 and TRBJ2-6, with D uncertain. Deletions cut 4 bases from V and 0 bases from J, with 7 bases between. This CDR3 comprises 15 residues. Per the germline V gene, CDR1 is MNHEY and CDR2 is SMNVEV (reference sequence). The CDR3 DNA is TGTGCCAGCAGTTGGCTACACTCTGGGGCCAACGTCCTGACTTTC. Translated: CASSWLHSGANVLTF.

The chain recombines TRBV27 with TRBJ1-2; possible D gene TRBD1, 6 bases. CDR3 size: 15 residues. The V gene lost 7 bases and the J gene lost 4 bases, with 19 bases spanning the gap. The germline CDR1 and CDR2 sequences are MNHEY and SMNVEV (reference sequence). Here the CDR3 reads CASTFGPGGPYGYTF. CDR3 sequence (DNA): TGTGCCAGCACCTTTGGGCCGGGGGGCCCCTATGGCTACACCTTC.

The table lists this clonotype with a few counts. The genes are TRBV7-8 and TRBJ2-2; D is perhaps TRBD2 (6 bases). The CDR3 totals 14 residues. Germline V lookup: CDR1 SGHVS, CDR2 FQNEAQ. Trimming stripped 10 bases from V and 0 bases from J, with 12 bases between. The CDR3 DNA is TGTGCCATCACGGGGGAAACGAACACCGGGGAGCTGTTTTTT. This translates into CAITGETNTGELFF.

The genes are TRBV24-1 and TRBJ1-4; TRBD1 might be the D (5 bases). The V end was cut by 4 bases, the J end by 6 bases, with 14 bases between. Germline V gene data show CDR1 as KGHDR and CDR2 as SFDVKD. The CDR3 spans 15 residues. CDR3 protein: CATSDRWDVDEKLFF. The DNA of the CDR3 is TGTGCCACCAGTGACCGGTGGGACGTCGATGAAAAACTGTTTTTT.

This clonotype was counted at least ten times. V gene TRBV4-1 combines with J gene TRBJ1-1; D not resolved. Per the germline V gene, CDR1 is MGHRA and CDR2 is YSYEKL. V lost 1 base and J lost 0, with 6 bases in between. The CDR3 runs 14 residues. The DNA for the CDR3 is TGCGCCAGCAGCCAAGGGCCTATGAACACTGAAGCTTTCTTT. Translating it yields CASSQGPMNTEAFF.

The CDR3 nucleotides are TGTGCCAGCAGCGTAGGGGTGCAGACGAACACCGGGGAGCTGTTTTTT. Translating it yields CASSVGVQTNTGELFF. The chain carries TRBV9 and TRBJ2-2; D call uncertain. The CDR3 contains 16 residues. CDR1 is SGDLS, CDR2 YYNGEE, per germline. V gave up 0 bases and J gave up 0 bases, with 9 bases separating them.

The rearrangement links TRBV27 to TRBJ1-5; 10 positions agree with TRBD1. The CDR3 extends over 16 amino acids. Germline CDR1 and CDR2: MNHEY and SMNVEV (reference sequence). Trimming took 5 bases from V and 2 from J; bases not matched to a gene: 6. The CDR3 sequence: CASSTGQGVGNQPQHF. CDR3 DNA: TGTGCCAGCAGTACAGGACAGGGGGTGGGCAATCAGCCCCAGCATTTT.

This clonotype appeared a few times. The CDR3 sequence is CASSHHRTQTQNYGYTF. The CDR3 DNA sequence: TGTGCCAGCAGCCACCACCGGACACAAACCCAAAACTATGGCTACACCTTC. The chain recombines TRBV5-8 with TRBJ1-2; a weak D match, TRBD1 (5 bases). The CDR3 covers 17 residues. The V and J ends lost 4 bases and 2 bases respectively, with 21 bases between them. Germline loops: CDR1 SGHTS, CDR2 YDEGEE.